This is a list of T cell receptor beta chains from one sample in a study of cytomegalovirus exposure and HLA in healthy donors. TCRdb's table, derived via immunoSEQ multiplex PCR, lists solely in-frame clones and lacks some. This table holds about 140,000 clones, roughly 75% found once. The material sequenced was PBMCs. The receptor source for this set is a man in his forties in good health and CMV-seronegative. The CDR3 runs from the conserved cysteine through the conserved F or W. A D gene is named only where the DNA matches it firmly. Where a row states a size, it is once, few, many or the class of an expanded clone; other rows omit it.

V gene: TRBV7-6; clone size: NA; J gene: TRBJ2-7; D gene: NA; CDR3 protein: CASSLVTDGSYEQYF; CDR3 DNA: TGTGCCAGCAGCTTAGTGACAGACGGCTCCTACGAGCAGTACTTC
V gene: TRBV16; clone size: NA; J gene: TRBJ1-2; D gene: TRBD1; CDR3 protein: CASSPRTGGVDGYTF; CDR3 DNA: TGTGCCAGCAGCCCAAGGACAGGGGGCGTGGATGGCTACACCTTC
V gene: TRBV12-5; clone size: NA; J gene: TRBJ2-7; D gene: NA; CDR3 protein: CASGLGAYEQYF; CDR3 DNA: TGTGCTAGTGGTTTGGGAGCGTACGAGCAGTACTTC
V gene: TRBV19; clone size: NA; J gene: TRBJ1-4; D gene: NA; CDR3 protein: CASTNGPDNSNEKLFF; CDR3 DNA: TGTGCCAGTACTAACGGTCCCGACAACTCAAATGAAAAACTGTTTTTT
V gene: TRBV30; clone size: NA; J gene: TRBJ2-3; D gene: TRBD2; CDR3 protein: CAWSVRWGSGGYADTQYF; CDR3 DNA: TGTGCCTGGAGTGTACGATGGGGTAGCGGGGGTTATGCAGATACGCAGTATTTT
V gene: TRBV2; clone size: NA; J gene: TRBJ1-4; D gene: TRBD1; CDR3 protein: CATKDRAWEKLFF; CDR3 DNA: TGTGCCACCAAAGACAGGGCGTGGGAAAAACTGTTTTTT
V gene: TRBV6-1; clone size: NA; J gene: TRBJ1-2; D gene: NA; CDR3 protein: CASSEHSGSPNYGYTF; CDR3 DNA: TGTGCCAGCAGTGAACACAGTGGGAGTCCTAACTATGGCTACACCTTC
V gene: TRBV19; clone size: few; J gene: TRBJ2-7; D gene: NA; CDR3 protein: CASSMAGATYEQYF; CDR3 DNA: TGTGCCAGTAGTATGGCGGGGGCAACCTACGAGCAGTACTTC
V gene: TRBV4-2; clone size: NA; J gene: TRBJ2-7; D gene: NA; CDR3 protein: CASSPDGGGEQYF; CDR3 DNA: TGTGCCAGCAGCCCCGACGGAGGCGGCGAGCAGTACTTC
V gene: TRBV7-3; clone size: NA; J gene: TRBJ2-7; D gene: NA; CDR3 protein: CASSLRAGSSYEQYF; CDR3 DNA: TGTGCCAGCAGCTTACGGGCGGGTAGCTCCTACGAGCAGTACTTC
V gene: TRBV6-1; clone size: NA; J gene: TRBJ1-6; D gene: NA; CDR3 protein: CASSEVGETPLHF; CDR3 DNA: TGTGCCAGCAGTGAAGTCGGGGAAACACCCCTCCACTTT
V gene: TRBV4-3; clone size: few; J gene: TRBJ1-4; D gene: NA; CDR3 protein: CASSQTVAYATNEKLFF; CDR3 DNA: TGCGCCAGCAGCCAAACAGTTGCCTATGCAACTAATGAAAAACTGTTTTTT
V gene: TRBV5-1; clone size: NA; J gene: TRBJ1-1; D gene: NA; CDR3 protein: CASSTTSSTEAFF; CDR3 DNA: TGCGCCAGCAGCACTACTTCATCCACTGAAGCTTTCTTT
V gene: TRBV25-1; clone size: once; J gene: TRBJ1-4; D gene: NA; CDR3 protein: CASTERGGTATNEKLFF; CDR3 DNA: TGTGCCAGCACGGAGAGAGGGGGTACAGCAACTAATGAAAAACTGTTTTTT
V gene: TRBV2; clone size: few; J gene: TRBJ1-2; D gene: NA; CDR3 protein: CASSVPTGYGYTF; CDR3 DNA: TGTGCCAGCAGTGTCCCGACAGGCTATGGCTACACCTTC
V gene: TRBV4-1; clone size: NA; J gene: TRBJ2-6; D gene: NA; CDR3 protein: CASSQDRGGANVLTF; CDR3 DNA: TGCGCCAGCAGCCAAGACAGAGGCGGGGCCAACGTCCTGACTTTC
V gene: TRBV29-1; clone size: NA; J gene: TRBJ2-7; D gene: NA; CDR3 protein: CSVGWPTYEQYF; CDR3 DNA: TGCAGCGTTGGTTGGCCAACCTACGAGCAGTACTTC
V gene: TRBV5-1; clone size: few; J gene: TRBJ2-2; D gene: TRBD1; CDR3 protein: CASSLEDRGYTGELFF; CDR3 DNA: TGCGCCAGCAGCTTGGAAGACAGGGGGTACACCGGGGAGCTGTTTTTT
V gene: TRBV5-6; clone size: NA; J gene: TRBJ1-4; D gene: NA; CDR3 protein: CASSFDQREKLFF; CDR3 DNA: TGTGCCAGCAGCTTTGATCAGAGGGAAAAACTGTTTTTT
V gene: TRBV30; clone size: NA; J gene: TRBJ1-1; D gene: NA; CDR3 protein: CAWSVYRWDTEAFF; CDR3 DNA: TGTGCCTGGAGTGTATACAGGTGGGACACTGAAGCTTTCTTT
V gene: TRBV27; clone size: NA; J gene: TRBJ1-1; D gene: NA; CDR3 protein: CASSFGGGTEAFF; CDR3 DNA: TGTGCCAGCAGTTTTGGCGGGGGGACTGAAGCTTTCTTT
V gene: TRBV28; clone size: NA; J gene: TRBJ1-6; D gene: NA; CDR3 protein: CASSSSRTGFNSPLHF; CDR3 DNA: TGTGCCAGCAGTTCGAGCCGCACAGGTTTTAATTCACCCCTCCACTTT
V gene: TRBV7-3; clone size: NA; J gene: TRBJ2-1; D gene: NA; CDR3 protein: CASSLMRQPNEQFF; CDR3 DNA: TGTGCCAGCAGCTTAATGCGGCAGCCCAATGAGCAGTTCTTC
V gene: TRBV18; clone size: NA; J gene: TRBJ2-7; D gene: TRBD1; CDR3 protein: CASTRQGFDEQYF; CDR3 DNA: TGTGCCAGCACTCGACAGGGGTTCGACGAGCAGTACTTC
V gene: TRBV4-2; clone size: NA; J gene: TRBJ2-7; D gene: TRBD2; CDR3 protein: CASSQGAGGKEYF; CDR3 DNA: TGTGCCAGCAGCCAGGGGGCGGGAGGAAAGGAGTACTTC
V gene: TRBV4-2; clone size: NA; J gene: TRBJ2-1; D gene: TRBD2; CDR3 protein: CASSQEHLSGGNNEQFF; CDR3 DNA: TGTGCCAGCAGCCAAGAACACCTTAGCGGGGGGAACAATGAGCAGTTCTTC
V gene: TRBV5-5; clone size: NA; J gene: TRBJ2-2; D gene: TRBD1; CDR3 protein: CASSTGTGSAGELFF; CDR3 DNA: TGTGCCAGCAGCACCGGGACAGGGAGCGCGGGGGAGCTGTTTTTT
V gene: TRBV7-3; clone size: once; J gene: TRBJ2-1; D gene: NA; CDR3 protein: CASSLTDYNEQFF; CDR3 DNA: TGTGCCAGCAGCTTGACTGATTACAATGAGCAGTTCTTC
V gene: TRBV7-3; clone size: NA; J gene: TRBJ2-3; D gene: TRBD2; CDR3 protein: CASSFRLAGGTDTQYF; CDR3 DNA: TGTGCCAGCAGCTTCCGACTAGCGGGTGGGACAGATACGCAGTATTTT
V gene: TRBV7-8; clone size: NA; J gene: TRBJ2-7; D gene: NA; CDR3 protein: CASSVRPGVYEQYF; CDR3 DNA: TGTGCCAGCAGCGTCCGACCGGGGGTCTACGAGCAGTACTTC
V gene: TRBV7-2; clone size: NA; J gene: TRBJ1-6; D gene: TRBD1; CDR3 protein: CASSTGQGNGSPLHF; CDR3 DNA: TGTGCCAGCAGCACGGGACAGGGGAACGGCTCACCCCTCCACTTT
V gene: TRBV11-2; clone size: NA; J gene: TRBJ2-7; D gene: NA; CDR3 protein: CASKPLGSYYEQYF; CDR3 DNA: TGTGCCAGCAAGCCGTTGGGCAGTTACTACGAGCAGTACTTC
V gene: TRBV6-5; clone size: NA; J gene: TRBJ2-7; D gene: TRBD1; CDR3 protein: CASSYPGQGYNEQYF; CDR3 DNA: TGTGCCAGCAGTTACCCGGGACAGGGGTATAACGAGCAGTACTTC
V gene: TRBV5-4; clone size: once; J gene: TRBJ1-2; D gene: TRBD1; CDR3 protein: CASSLRQGGGYTF; CDR3 DNA: TGTGCCAGCAGCCTGAGACAGGGAGGTGGCTACACCTTC
V gene: TRBV12-1; clone size: NA; J gene: TRBJ1-1; D gene: NA; CDR3 protein: CASSLGSGVYTEAFF; CDR3 DNA: TGTGCCAGCAGCCTCGGGAGTGGGGTGTACACTGAAGCTTTCTTT
V gene: TRBV19; clone size: NA; J gene: TRBJ1-1; D gene: TRBD1; CDR3 protein: CASSIRSGQGAPEAFF; CDR3 DNA: TGTGCCAGTAGTATAAGGTCGGGACAGGGGGCCCCTGAAGCTTTCTTT
V gene: TRBV5-1; clone size: many; J gene: TRBJ2-7; D gene: TRBD1; CDR3 protein: CASSLGTGGYEQYF; CDR3 DNA: TGCGCCAGCAGCTTGGGGACAGGGGGCTACGAGCAGTACTTC
V gene: TRBV5-1; clone size: NA; J gene: TRBJ2-2; D gene: TRBD2; CDR3 protein: CASSPGLAGANTGELFF; CDR3 DNA: TGCGCCAGCAGTCCAGGACTAGCGGGGGCGAACACCGGGGAGCTGTTTTTT
V gene: TRBV19; clone size: few; J gene: TRBJ2-7; D gene: TRBD2; CDR3 protein: CASSIVASGGYEQYF; CDR3 DNA: TGTGCCAGTAGTATAGTGGCTAGCGGGGGCTACGAGCAGTACTTC
V gene: TRBV11-3; clone size: once; J gene: TRBJ2-3; D gene: TRBD2; CDR3 protein: CASSSGGAGQYF; CDR3 DNA: TGTGCCAGCAGTTCCGGGGGGGCTGGGCAGTATTTT
V gene: TRBV10-3; clone size: once; J gene: TRBJ1-2; D gene: NA; CDR3 protein: CAIWTGFSNYGYTF; CDR3 DNA: TGTGCCATTTGGACGGGATTTTCCAACTATGGCTACACCTTC
V gene: TRBV4-3; clone size: NA; J gene: TRBJ2-1; D gene: NA; CDR3 protein: CASSQDGPNEQFF; CDR3 DNA: TGCGCCAGCAGCCAAGATGGCCCTAATGAGCAGTTCTTC
V gene: TRBV7-2; clone size: NA; J gene: TRBJ2-1; D gene: TRBD2; CDR3 protein: CASSLLPGGGTYNEQFF; CDR3 DNA: TGTGCCAGCAGCTTACTCCCGGGGGGGGGCACCTACAATGAGCAGTTCTTC
V gene: TRBV18; clone size: NA; J gene: TRBJ2-2; D gene: NA; CDR3 protein: CASSPPSLNTGELFF; CDR3 DNA: TGTGCCAGCTCACCACCGAGTCTTAACACCGGGGAGCTGTTTTTT
V gene: TRBV28; clone size: NA; J gene: TRBJ2-7; D gene: TRBD2; CDR3 protein: CASSSGGGSYEQYF; CDR3 DNA: TGTGCCAGCAGTTCCGGCGGGGGCTCCTACGAGCAGTACTTC
V gene: TRBV18; clone size: NA; J gene: TRBJ2-1; D gene: TRBD2; CDR3 protein: CASSSLAGEWEQFF; CDR3 DNA: TGTGCCAGCTCATCACTAGCGGGGGAGTGGGAGCAGTTCTTC
V gene: TRBV28; clone size: NA; J gene: TRBJ1-1; D gene: NA; CDR3 protein: CASTLHRPSRTEAFF; CDR3 DNA: TGTGCCAGCACTCTACACAGGCCATCGAGGACTGAAGCTTTCTTT
V gene: TRBV7-9; clone size: once; J gene: TRBJ2-2; D gene: NA; CDR3 protein: CASSLDRAITGELFF; CDR3 DNA: TGTGCCAGCAGCTTAGACAGGGCGATAACCGGGGAGCTGTTTTTT
V gene: TRBV30; clone size: NA; J gene: TRBJ2-1; D gene: TRBD2; CDR3 protein: CAWTQRGGHVNEQFF; CDR3 DNA: TGTGCCTGGACTCAGCGGGGGGGCCATGTGAATGAGCAGTTCTTC
V gene: TRBV5-1; clone size: once; J gene: TRBJ2-3; D gene: TRBD1; CDR3 protein: CASSFFGQGGTDTQYF; CDR3 DNA: TGCGCCAGCAGCTTTTTCGGACAGGGGGGAACAGATACGCAGTATTTT
V gene: TRBV14; clone size: NA; J gene: TRBJ2-3; D gene: NA; CDR3 protein: CASSQELASRTTDTQYF; CDR3 DNA: TGTGCCAGCAGCCAAGAACTAGCTTCACGGACAACAGATACGCAGTATTTT
V gene: TRBV2; clone size: NA; J gene: TRBJ2-7; D gene: TRBD1; CDR3 protein: CASSEIPPGTGLEQYF; CDR3 DNA: TGTGCCAGCAGTGAAATCCCGCCAGGGACAGGGCTCGAGCAGTACTTC
V gene: TRBV5-1; clone size: NA; J gene: TRBJ1-4; D gene: TRBD1; CDR3 protein: CASSDPQGAGEKLFF; CDR3 DNA: TGCGCCAGCAGCGACCCACAGGGGGCAGGTGAAAAACTGTTTTTT
V gene: TRBV5-1; clone size: NA; J gene: TRBJ1-2; D gene: TRBD1; CDR3 protein: CASSGRTGGNANYGYTF; CDR3 DNA: TGCGCCAGCAGCGGACGGACAGGGGGAAACGCAAACTATGGCTACACCTTC
V gene: TRBV7-9; clone size: few; J gene: TRBJ2-7; D gene: NA; CDR3 protein: CASSSTDITYYEQYF; CDR3 DNA: TGTGCCAGCAGCTCTACGGACATTACGTATTACGAGCAGTACTTC
V gene: TRBV7-2; clone size: NA; J gene: TRBJ2-5; D gene: NA; CDR3 protein: CASSLGRSRETQYF; CDR3 DNA: TGTGCCAGCAGTTTAGGGCGGTCGAGGGAGACCCAGTACTTC
V gene: TRBV21-1; clone size: NA; J gene: TRBJ2-2; D gene: NA; CDR3 protein: CAPGGTGELFF; CDR3 DNA: TGTGCCCCCGGGGGGACCGGGGAGCTGTTTTTT